These 21 T cell receptor beta chains share one sample of origin, sequenced in a study of blood T cell repertoires in COVID-19. TCRdb's copy holds only in-frame clones and misses some; the assay was immunoSEQ multiplex PCR. The data show over 400,000 clones, with roughly nine tenths seen just once and roughly 8.5% held by the top ten. Sample: PBMCs or T cells enriched from blood (not recorded which). The source of these receptors is a woman in her sixties who had recovered from COVID-19.

This clone was counted a few times. The V gene is TRBV25-1, the J gene TRBJ2-7, with D unclear. The CDR3 spans 11 residues. Trimming pared 4 bases from V and 6 bases from J, leaving 7 bases between. Germline loops: CDR1 MGHDK, CDR2 SYGVNS. This CDR3 is CASSGPGEQYF. Here the CDR3 DNA reads TGTGCCAGCAGTGGGCCGGGCGAGCAGTACTTC.

The genes are TRBV7-9 and TRBJ2-3; 9 nucleotides align to TRBD1. The CDR3 is 16 amino acids. Per the germline V gene, CDR1 is SEHNR and CDR2 is FQNEAQ (reference sequence). The J segment lost 2 bases and the V segment lost 1 base, leaving 4 bases of the junction unmatched. CDR3 protein: CASSLGRDRVTDTQYF. The CDR3 DNA is TGTGCCAGCAGCTTAGGTAGGGACAGGGTCACAGATACGCAGTATTTT.

This chain links TRBV6-6 with TRBJ2-3; 8 bases line up with TRBD1. CDR1 and CDR2 from the germline V gene are MNHNY and SVGAGI (reference sequence). The CDR3 has 14 residues. With 4 bases clipped from V and 5 bases from J, the junction kept 5 bases outside the gene matches. As DNA, the CDR3 is TGTGCCAGCAGTTCCAGGGGGCAAGGAGATACGCAGTATTTT. It is translated as CASSSRGQGDTQYF.

The rearrangement uses TRBV6-5 and TRBJ2-1, with 8 bases matching TRBD2. The germline V gene has CDR1 MNHEY and CDR2 SVGAGI. There are 13 residues in the CDR3. Unmatched junction bases numbered 6, after V lost 4 bases and J lost 10 bases. The CDR3 DNA is TGTGCCAGCAGTTTGGGCGGGGGGCTGGAGCAGTTCTTC. Translating gives CASSLGGGLEQFF.

J is TRBJ1-4 and V is TRBV19; 7 positions agree with TRBD1. Germline CDR1 is LNHDA and CDR2 is SQIVND (reference sequence). The V and J ends lost 4 bases and 8 bases, in that order; junction bases with no gene match: 13. This CDR3 has 16 residues. CDR3 DNA: TGTGCCAGTAGTAGTAGGTTCGACAGGGAACGGGAAAAACTGTTTTTT. Translated: CASSSRFDREREKLFF.

The chain recombines TRBV5-1 with TRBJ1-1; TRBD1 matches 7 bases. Looked up from germline, CDR1 is SGHRS and CDR2 is YFSETQ. V lost 5 bases and J lost 6; bases outside the gene matches: 7. This CDR3 is 13 amino acids long. CDR3 loop: CASRETGSSEAFF. CDR3 DNA: TGCGCCAGCAGGGAGACAGGGAGTTCTGAAGCTTTCTTT.

This chain uses TRBV27 with TRBJ1-5; the D is unclear. The CDR3 extends over 15 amino acids. The germline gives CDR1 MNHEY, CDR2 SMNVEV (reference sequence). Trimming removed 6 bases at V and 4 bases at J, with 16 bases between. CDR3 amino acids: CASRPDWGGNQPQHF. The CDR3 coding sequence is TGTGCCAGCAGACCGGACTGGGGAGGTAATCAGCCCCAGCATTTT.

V gene TRBV6-5 combines with J gene TRBJ2-5; a weak D match, TRBD1 (5 bases). The CDR3 consists of 14 residues. V was pared by 2 bases and J by 5 bases, with 12 bases between. Germline lookup yields CDR1 MNHEY and CDR2 SVGAGI. This CDR3 is CASSYGAGMETQYF. The CDR3 DNA follows: TGTGCCAGCAGTTACGGGGCAGGGATGGAGACCCAGTACTTC.

The rearrangement uses TRBV2 and TRBJ2-7; 7 bases align to TRBD2. Germline assignment: CDR1 SNHLY and CDR2 FYNNEI. After removal of 7 bases from V and 0 bases from J, the junction contained 12 bases not matched to a gene. CDR3 length equals 16 residues. This CDR3 is CASTPPWGGGSYEQYF. CDR3 in DNA: TGTGCCAGCACCCCCCCCTGGGGCGGGGGCTCCTACGAGCAGTACTTC.

The chain is built from TRBV28 and TRBJ1-2; D call uncertain. V was clipped by 7 bases and J by 0 bases, with 6 bases between them. This CDR3 spans 12 amino acids. CDR1 and CDR2 from the germline V gene are MDHEN and SYDVKM. The DNA of the CDR3 is TGTGCCAGCACCACAGCTAACTATGGCTACACCTTC. Translation gives CASTTANYGYTF.

This clone has more than one count but fewer than ten. This sequence joins TRBV20-1 and TRBJ2-7, with D hard to call. The length of the CDR3 is 10 residues. The germline gives CDR1 DFQATT, CDR2 SNEGSKA (reference sequence). V was trimmed by 3 bases and J by 4 bases, leaving 4 bases between them. CDR3 DNA: TGCAGTGCTAGCTCGTACGAGCAGTACTTC. Amino acid sequence: CSASSYEQYF.

The chain employs TRBV4-1 and TRBJ2-1; TRBD1 is a possible D gene (6 bases). V lost 4 bases to trimming and J lost 3 bases, with 10 bases between them. CDR1 MGHRA and CDR2 YSYEKL come from the germline V gene. This CDR3 contains 14 residues. The CDR3 sequence is CASSLRTDYNEQFF. The CDR3 nucleotides are TGCGCCAGCAGCCTGCGGACAGACTACAATGAGCAGTTCTTC.

This clone was counted a few times. The rearrangement links TRBV3-1 (or the pseudogene TRBV3-2) to TRBJ1-2, with 10 bases fitting TRBD1. The CDR3 is 16 amino acids. The V and J ends lost 3 bases and 8 bases, in that order; junction bases with no gene match: 12. Germline V gene data show CDR1 as LGHDT and CDR2 as YNNKEL (reference sequence). CDR3 region: CASSHTGQGTVGGYTF. The CDR3 DNA reads TGTGCCAGCAGCCATACGGGACAGGGGACTGTCGGGGGCTACACCTTC.

This chain connects TRBV5-1 to TRBJ2-2; tentatively, D is TRBD2 (6 bases). Trimming stripped 0 bases from V and 2 bases from J, with 14 bases between. CDR3 size: 17 residues. Germline V gene sequence: CDR1 SGHRS, CDR2 YFSETQ. CDR3 DNA: TGCGCCAGCAGCTTGGCCGGAGGGACTGATAACACCGGGGAGCTGTTTTTT. Its translation is CASSLAGGTDNTGELFF. The variable domain in full, with the rest retrieved from reference TRBV5-1 and TRBJ2-2, is KAGVTQTPRYLIKTRGQQVTLSCSPISGHRSVSWYQQTPGQGLQFLFEYFSETQRNKGNFPGRFSGRQFSNSRSEMNVSTLELGDSALYLCASSLAGGTDNTGELFFGEGSRLTVL.

This clone was seen a handful of times. The chain uses TRBV5-6 and TRBJ1-2; D is ambiguous. The CDR3 extends over 13 amino acids. The germline V gene has CDR1 SGHDT and CDR2 YYEEEE. Trimming cost V 6 bases and J 4 bases, with 13 bases left between them. The CDR3 DNA sequence: TGTGCCAGCACGTTGACTGCGATCTATGGCTACACCTTC. It translates to CASTLTAIYGYTF.

The chain joins TRBV6-5 to TRBJ1-5, with TRBD1 matching 10 bases. The CDR3 has 14 amino acids. J gave up 4 bases and V 7 bases, and 4 bases lay outside the gene matches. Germline CDR1 reads MNHEY; CDR2 reads SVGAGI. CDR3 sequence: CASTRQGANQPQHF. The CDR3 nucleotides read TGTGCCAGCACGAGACAGGGGGCTAATCAGCCCCAGCATTTT.

This chain links TRBV10-3 with TRBJ2-3, with TRBD2 matching over 9 bases. After removal of 10 bases from V and 1 base from J, the junction contained 9 bases not matched to a gene. In germline, CDR1 is ENHRY, CDR2 SYGVKD. The CDR3 totals 15 residues. The CDR3 DNA reads as TGTGCCACTCGACCGGTAGCGGGGGGCACAGATACGCAGTATTTT. Translated: CATRPVAGGTDTQYF.

V usage is TRBV19 and J usage is TRBJ1-5, with D uncertain. V was cut by 6 bases and J by 0 bases, with 9 bases left in between. The length of the CDR3 is 14 residues. The germline V gene encodes CDR1 LNHDA and CDR2 SQIVND (reference sequence). The CDR3 loop is CASRHVYSNQPQHF. The CDR3 DNA sequence: TGTGCCAGTAGACATGTATATAGCAATCAGCCCCAGCATTTT.

This CDR3 is CASSSTGGWNTEAFF. CDR3 sequence (DNA): TGCGCCAGCAGCTCGACAGGGGGCTGGAACACTGAAGCTTTCTTT. This chain links TRBV5-1 with TRBJ1-1, with 10 bases fitting TRBD1. Trimming at V came to 3 bases and at J to 1 base, leaving 3 bases not matched to a gene. The CDR3 is made up of 15 amino acids. Germline assignment: CDR1 SGHRS and CDR2 YFSETQ.

This clone was found a few times. The gene calls are TRBV24-1 and TRBJ1-5; 8 nucleotides agree with TRBD1. CDR1 and CDR2 from the germline V gene are KGHDR and SFDVKD. V was clipped by 0 bases and J by 6 bases; unmatched bases: 6. The CDR3 sequence is 16 residues long. This chain's CDR3 is CATSDLVTGDAQPQHF. In nucleotides, the CDR3 is TGTGCCACCAGTGATTTGGTGACAGGGGACGCTCAGCCCCAGCATTTT.

J is TRBJ1-4 and V is TRBV5-1, with D perhaps TRBD1 (5 bases). There are 14 residues in the CDR3. With 3 bases removed from V and 8 bases from J, the gap between germline ends came to 14 bases. Germline assignment: CDR1 SGHRS and CDR2 YFSETQ. CDR3 amino acids: CASSYTGEGEKLFF. The CDR3 DNA sequence: TGCGCCAGCAGCTATACGGGAGAGGGGGAAAAACTGTTTTTT.